This TCR beta chain came from a study of blood T cell repertoires in COVID-19. This CDR3 comprises 12 residues. V lost 10 bases to trimming and J lost 4 bases; unmatched junction nucleotides: 4. The germline gives CDR1 ENHRY, CDR2 SYGVKD. In the original analysis: Reference gene primer amplification in the assay estimated nucleated cell counts. Generated by immunoSEQ multiplex PCR, the TCRdb table keeps only in-frame clones and is missing some. D and trimming were read from the DNA, whereas the V and J calls and clone size are those reported in that table. Of about 97,000 clones in the sample, 70% to 85% are singletons; the top ten hold roughly a tenth.

The sequenced sample consisted of peripheral blood. The chain couples TRBV10-3 to TRBJ1-5; TRBD1 agrees at 7 bases. The clonotype was recovered from a man between 60 and 75 years old with active or convalescent COVID-19. For the CDR3, the DNA is TGTGCCACGGGACAGAAGAATCAGCCCCAGCATTTT. Amino acids: CATGQKNQPQHF.